A selection of T cell receptor beta chains follows, all from one sample in a study of cytomegalovirus exposure and HLA in healthy donors. The repertoire was sequenced with immunoSEQ multiplex PCR; TCRdb's copy has only in-frame clones and lacks some. The data show approximately 110,000 clones, with 77% seen just once and roughly 13% held by the top ten. The sample comprised PBMCs. The receptors derive from a woman in her forties in good health and CMV-seropositive. Both conserved end residues are part of each CDR3. The D gene is left open where the match is weak. Rows give clone size only sometimes, using once, few, many, or a class for an expanded clone.

>-|TRBV7-2|-|TRBJ1-2
CASSLYGGNTF
TGTGCCAGCAGCTTATATGGGGGCAACACCTTC
>-|TRBV13|-|TRBJ1-2
CASSGGREGYTF
TGTGCCAGCAGCGGCGGAAGGGAGGGCTACACCTTC
>-|TRBV5-1|-|TRBJ2-2
CASSPARDRSGELFF
TGCGCCAGCAGCCCCGCCAGGGATCGCTCCGGGGAGCTGTTTTTT
>-|TRBV5-1|-|TRBJ2-7
CASSNLGRNYEQYF
TGCGCCAGCAGCAACCTGGGGAGGAACTACGAGCAGTACTTC
>TRBD1|TRBV7-6|once|TRBJ2-2
CASSLFSTGGFSGELFF
TGTGCCAGCAGCCTCTTTTCGACAGGGGGCTTTTCCGGGGAGCTGTTTTTT
>TRBD2|TRBV6-5|many|TRBJ2-7
CASSLSFSGRTGQYF
TGTGCCAGCAGCCTGTCGTTTAGCGGGAGGACCGGGCAGTACTTC
>-|TRBV11-3|-|TRBJ2-2
CASSAGSSNTGELFF
TGTGCCAGCAGCGCCGGGTCCTCGAACACCGGGGAGCTGTTTTTT
>-|TRBV19|-|TRBJ2-1
CASSTRDSKNEQFF
TGTGCCAGTAGTACGAGGGACTCAAAAAATGAGCAGTTCTTC
>TRBD2|TRBV9|once|TRBJ2-3
CASSVSGSGGDTQYF
TGTGCCAGCAGCGTGAGCGGGAGTGGAGGAGATACGCAGTATTTT
>-|TRBV7-6|-|TRBJ1-2
CASSPKGENYGYTF
TGTGCCAGCAGCCCCAAAGGAGAAAACTATGGCTACACCTTC
>-|TRBV30|-|TRBJ2-7
CAWSRTAMHEQYF
TGTGCCTGGAGCAGGACAGCGATGCACGAGCAGTACTTC
>-|TRBV5-1|-|TRBJ1-4
CASSLDNRVEEKLFF
TGCGCCAGCAGCTTGGATAACAGGGTGGAGGAAAAACTGTTTTTT
>TRBD1|TRBV5-1|-|TRBJ2-1
CASSYGGTGNEQFF
TGCGCCAGCAGTTACGGGGGGACAGGGAATGAGCAGTTCTTC
>-|TRBV21-1|few|TRBJ1-5
CASSGLDSRGNQPQHF
TGTGCCAGCAGCGGGCTGGACTCCCGGGGCAATCAGCCCCAGCATTTT
>TRBD2|TRBV28|-|TRBJ2-7
CASSYPGLGGYEQYF
TGTGCCAGCAGTTACCCGGGACTAGGGGGATACGAGCAGTACTTC
>-|TRBV19|few|TRBJ2-6
CASSISFTSSGANVLTF
TGTGCCAGTAGTATAAGTTTCACAAGCTCTGGGGCCAACGTCCTGACTTTC
>TRBD2|TRBV7-8|-|TRBJ2-3
CASSLAGTSGSGDTQYF
TGTGCCAGCAGCTTAGCCGGGACTAGCGGGAGCGGAGATACGCAGTATTTT
>-|TRBV4-1|-|TRBJ2-7
CASSRYVDRDYEQYF
TGCGCCAGCAGCCGATACGTGGACAGAGATTACGAGCAGTACTTC
>-|TRBV28|-|TRBJ1-2
CASKRSNYGYTF
TGTGCCAGCAAAAGGAGTAACTATGGCTACACCTTC
>-|TRBV5-1|-|TRBJ2-1
CASSGAGLADNEQFF
TGCGCCAGCAGCGGAGCTGGGCTAGCTGACAATGAGCAGTTCTTC
>-|TRBV28|-|TRBJ1-1
CASSLPMNTEAFF
TGTGCCAGCAGTCTCCCTATGAACACTGAAGCTTTCTTT
>-|TRBV7-9|few|TRBJ2-3
CASSYGETTDTQYF
TGTGCCAGCAGCTACGGGGAGACGACAGATACGCAGTATTTT
>TRBD2|TRBV2|-|TRBJ2-5
CASSGTSGRAETQYF
TGTGCCAGCAGCGGGACTAGCGGGAGAGCGGAGACCCAGTACTTC